Each of the 15 T cell receptor beta chains below was sequenced from the same sample in a study of blood T cell repertoires in COVID-19. Repertoires were generated with immunoSEQ multiplex PCR, while TCRdb's copy carries only in-frame clones and drops some. The sample contains fewer than 350,000 clones, less than 85% of which appear only once. The sample consisted of PBMCs or T cells enriched from blood (not recorded which). Receptors originate from a woman between 45 and 65 years old who had recovered from COVID-19.

The chain uses TRBV10-3 and TRBJ2-1; D is ambiguous. The CDR3 has 14 amino acids. Germline loops: CDR1 ENHRY, CDR2 SYGVKD. Trimming removed 2 bases at V and 0 bases at J, with 5 bases between. CDR3 residues: CAISEGTSYNEQFF. CDR3 nucleotide sequence: TGTGCCATCAGTGAGGGCACCTCCTACAATGAGCAGTTCTTC.

The chain combines TRBV3-1 (or the pseudogene TRBV3-2) with TRBJ1-2, with D unclear. V dropped 3 bases and J dropped 2 bases, with 22 bases sitting between them. This CDR3 has 18 residues. The germline V gene has CDR1 LGHDT and CDR2 YNNKEL (reference sequence). CDR3 residues: CASSHEPTILGSNYGYTF. CDR3 sequence (DNA): TGTGCCAGCAGCCATGAACCGACGATACTAGGGTCGAACTATGGCTACACCTTC.

The chain links TRBV15 to TRBJ2-1; TRBD2 is a possible D gene (6 bases). The CDR3 is made up of 13 amino acids. In germline, CDR1 is LNHNV, CDR2 YYDKDF (reference sequence). V lost 5 bases to trimming and J lost 12 bases, with 17 bases between them. This CDR3 reads CATSERLPAGQFF. In DNA, the CDR3 is TGTGCCACCAGCGAAAGACTACCAGCGGGGCAGTTCTTC.

The chain couples TRBV7-3 to TRBJ2-2; TRBD1 is a possible D gene (5 bases). CDR3 length: 13 amino acids. V lost 6 bases, J lost 5 bases, and 10 bases lay in between. Germline CDR1 SGHTA, CDR2 FQGTGA. As DNA, the CDR3 is TGTGCCAGCAGTCCACCAGGGACCGGGGAGCTGTTTTTT. Amino acid sequence: CASSPPGTGELFF.

The chain employs TRBV6-5 and TRBJ1-6; a weak D match, TRBD1 (5 bases). Germline loops: CDR1 MNHEY, CDR2 SVGAGI. V lost 5 bases to trimming and J lost 10 bases, with 18 bases between them. CDR3 length: 15 amino acids. The CDR3 DNA sequence: TGTGCCAGCAGTCAACGGCCCAGGGTAGGGTCACCCCTCCACTTT. Its protein is CASSQRPRVGSPLHF.

This chain connects TRBV14 to TRBJ1-4, with D possibly TRBD1 on 5 matching bases. Looked up from germline, CDR1 is SGHDN and CDR2 is FVKESK. The CDR3 length is 18 residues. Trimming removed 1 base from V and 5 bases from J, with 20 bases in between. CDR3 loop: CASSQGGYSWGRNEKLFF. Written as DNA, the CDR3 is TGTGCCAGCAGCCAAGGGGGATACAGTTGGGGCCGCAATGAAAAACTGTTTTTT.

This chain joins TRBV12-3 or TRBV12-4 and TRBJ2-7, with 7 bases fitting TRBD2. This CDR3 has 13 amino acids. The J segment lost 2 bases and the V segment lost 3 bases, leaving 1 base of the junction unmatched. The CDR3 coding sequence is TGTGCCAGCAGTTTTGGACTAGCCTACGAGCAGTACTTC. Protein product: CASSFGLAYEQYF.

V usage is TRBV28 and J usage is TRBJ2-5; D may be TRBD2 (6 bases). The V and J ends lost 5 bases and 0 bases respectively, with 7 bases between them. Germline V gene data show CDR1 as MDHEN and CDR2 as SYDVKM. This CDR3 comprises 13 residues. The CDR3, as DNA: TGTGCCAGCAGTCCGGGGGACCAAGAGACCCAGTACTTC. Encoded protein: CASSPGDQETQYF.

The chain joins TRBV7-9 to TRBJ2-5; TRBD1 agrees at 8 bases. Germline V gene lookup returns CDR1 SEHNR and CDR2 FQNEAQ (reference sequence). V lost 6 bases and J lost 5; bases outside the gene matches: 11. The length of the CDR3 is 15 residues. The CDR3 DNA reads TGTGCCAGCAGGCCTCAGGGGGCCGGACCGGAGACCCAGTACTTC. Amino acids: CASRPQGAGPETQYF.

For this clone: The same CDR3 arises from other DNA sequences in this sample as well. The genes are TRBV5-1 and TRBJ1-1, with D unclear. The V and J ends lost 1 base and 1 base respectively, with 8 bases between them. Germline CDR1 reads SGHRS; CDR2 reads YFSETQ. The CDR3 has 14 residues. The CDR3 DNA reads TGCGCCAGCAGCTTGCAAGCCTCGAACACTGAAGCTTTCTTT. Translated, it gives CASSLQASNTEAFF.

In this sample, this clone turned up a few times. J is TRBJ1-2 and V is TRBV4-1, with D perhaps matching TRBD1 (5 bases). This CDR3 spans 13 amino acids. With 7 bases removed from V and 5 bases from J, the gap between germline ends came to 14 bases. Germline V gene data show CDR1 as MGHRA and CDR2 as YSYEKL. The CDR3 reads CASTQVGGYGYTF. The CDR3 DNA sequence: TGCGCCAGCACTCAAGTCGGGGGATATGGCTACACCTTC.

The J gene is TRBJ2-2, the V gene TRBV9, with D possibly being TRBD1 (5 bases). The CDR3 runs to 16 residues. V shed 6 bases and J shed 1 base, with 16 bases lying between them. Germline V CDR1 and CDR2: SGDLS, YYNGEE. The CDR3 sequence is CASKGGPGQNTGELFF. As DNA, the CDR3 is TGTGCCAGCAAGGGTGGGCCTGGACAGAACACCGGGGAGCTGTTTTTT.

The CDR3 loop reads CASIPRRGDYGYTF. CDR3 nucleotide sequence: TGTGCCAGTATCCCTAGGCGGGGGGACTATGGCTACACCTTC. V usage is TRBV19 and J usage is TRBJ1-2; the D gene is possibly TRBD1 (5 bases). CDR1 is LNHDA, CDR2 SQIVND, per germline (reference sequence). The CDR3 has 14 amino acids. V was shortened by 7 bases and J by 3 bases, with 15 bases between the two germline ends.

J is TRBJ1-3 and V is TRBV6-7, with 7 bases identical to TRBD1. TRBV6-7 is an open reading frame, and its role is uncertain. This CDR3 contains 18 residues. V shed 2 bases, J shed 0 bases, and the junction held 10 bases outside the gene matches. The CDR3 coding sequence is TGTGCCAGCAGTTACCATTCAGGACAGGTTTGCTCTGGAAACACCATATATTTT. Translated, it gives CASSYHSGQVCSGNTIYF.

The genes are TRBV28 and TRBJ1-2, with TRBD1 identical over 7 bases. Germline trimming cut 5 bases from V and 7 bases from J; bases unmatched to any gene: 16. This CDR3 spans 16 amino acids. Germline V CDR1 and CDR2: MDHEN, SYDVKM. In DNA form, the CDR3 reads TGTGCCAGCAGTCGACAGGGCCCGGGGGTGGTCCCTGGCTACACCTTC. Protein: CASSRQGPGVVPGYTF.